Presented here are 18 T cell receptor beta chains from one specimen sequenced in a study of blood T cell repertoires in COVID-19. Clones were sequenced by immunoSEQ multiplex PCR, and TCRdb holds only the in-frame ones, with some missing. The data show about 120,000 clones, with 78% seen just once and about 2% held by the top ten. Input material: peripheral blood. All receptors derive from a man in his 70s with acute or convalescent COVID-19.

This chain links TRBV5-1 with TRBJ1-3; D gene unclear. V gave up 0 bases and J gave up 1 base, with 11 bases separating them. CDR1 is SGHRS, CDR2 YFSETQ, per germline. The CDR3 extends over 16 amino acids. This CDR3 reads CASSLEPTASGNTIYF. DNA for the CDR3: TGCGCCAGCAGCTTGGAACCCACTGCGTCTGGAAACACCATATATTTT.

The CDR3 DNA reads TGTGCCAGCAGTGAAGGGGCAGCCACTGAAGCTTTCTTT. Translated: CASSEGAATEAFF. The V call is TRBV2, the J call TRBJ1-1; the D is unclear. The CDR3 covers 13 residues. Germline V lookup: CDR1 SNHLY, CDR2 FYNNEI. Trimming cost V 1 base and J 4 bases, with 7 bases left between them.

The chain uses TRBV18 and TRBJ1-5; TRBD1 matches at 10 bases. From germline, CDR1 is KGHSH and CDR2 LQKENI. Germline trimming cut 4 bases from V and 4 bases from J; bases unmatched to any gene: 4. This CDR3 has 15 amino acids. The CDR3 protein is CASSLGQGTNQPQHF. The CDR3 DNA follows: TGTGCCAGCTCACTGGGACAGGGGACGAATCAGCCCCAGCATTTT.

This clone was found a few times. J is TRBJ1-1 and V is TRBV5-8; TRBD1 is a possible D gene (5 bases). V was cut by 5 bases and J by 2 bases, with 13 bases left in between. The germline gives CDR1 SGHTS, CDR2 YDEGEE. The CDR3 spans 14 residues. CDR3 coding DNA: TGTGCCAGCAGACAAGGACAACGAAACACTGAAGCTTTCTTT. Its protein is CASRQGQRNTEAFF.

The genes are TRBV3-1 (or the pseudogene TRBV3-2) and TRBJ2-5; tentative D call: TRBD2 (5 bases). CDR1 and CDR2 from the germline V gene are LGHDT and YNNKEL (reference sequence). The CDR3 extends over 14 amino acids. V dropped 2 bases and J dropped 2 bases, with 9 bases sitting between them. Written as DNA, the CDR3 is TGTGCCAGCAGCCAAAGACCGGGGCAAGAGACCCAGTACTTC. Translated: CASSQRPGQETQYF.

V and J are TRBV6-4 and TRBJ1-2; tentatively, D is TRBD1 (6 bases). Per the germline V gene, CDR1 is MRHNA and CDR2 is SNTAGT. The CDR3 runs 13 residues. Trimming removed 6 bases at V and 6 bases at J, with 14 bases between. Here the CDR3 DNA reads TGTGCCAGCAGCGCCACAGGGTTGGATGGCTACACCTTC. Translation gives CASSATGLDGYTF.

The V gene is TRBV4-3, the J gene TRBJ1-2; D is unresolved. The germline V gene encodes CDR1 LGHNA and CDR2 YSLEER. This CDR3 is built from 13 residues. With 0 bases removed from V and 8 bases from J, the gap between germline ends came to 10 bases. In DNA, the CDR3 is TGCGCCAGCAGCCAAGAAGGCAGGTTCGGCTACACCTTC. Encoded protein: CASSQEGRFGYTF.

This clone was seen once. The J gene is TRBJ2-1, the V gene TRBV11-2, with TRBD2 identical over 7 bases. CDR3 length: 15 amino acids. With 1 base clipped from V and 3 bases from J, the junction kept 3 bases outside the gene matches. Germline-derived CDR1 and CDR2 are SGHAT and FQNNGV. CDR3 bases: TGTGCCAGCAGCTTAGGGGGAGGGGACTACAATGAGCAGTTCTTC. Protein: CASSLGGGDYNEQFF.

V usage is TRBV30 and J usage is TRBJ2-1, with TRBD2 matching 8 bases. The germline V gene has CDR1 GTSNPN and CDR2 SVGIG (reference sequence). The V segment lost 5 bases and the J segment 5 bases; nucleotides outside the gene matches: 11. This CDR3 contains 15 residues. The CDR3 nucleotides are TGTGCCTGGCCCGTGGGAGCGGGGGCCCACAATGAGCAGTTCTTC. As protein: CAWPVGAGAHNEQFF.

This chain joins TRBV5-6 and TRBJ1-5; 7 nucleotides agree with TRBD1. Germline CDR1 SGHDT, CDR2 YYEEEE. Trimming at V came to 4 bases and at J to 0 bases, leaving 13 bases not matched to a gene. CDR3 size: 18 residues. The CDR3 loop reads CASSGGTDEPNSNQPQHF. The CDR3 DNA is TGTGCCAGCAGCGGGGGGACAGATGAACCCAATAGCAATCAGCCCCAGCATTTT.

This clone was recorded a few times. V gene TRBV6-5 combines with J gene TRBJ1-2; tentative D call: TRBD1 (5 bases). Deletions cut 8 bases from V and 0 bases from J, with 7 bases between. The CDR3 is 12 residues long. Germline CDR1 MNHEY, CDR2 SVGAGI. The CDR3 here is CASVTANYGYTF. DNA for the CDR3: TGTGCCAGCGTGACAGCTAACTATGGCTACACCTTC.

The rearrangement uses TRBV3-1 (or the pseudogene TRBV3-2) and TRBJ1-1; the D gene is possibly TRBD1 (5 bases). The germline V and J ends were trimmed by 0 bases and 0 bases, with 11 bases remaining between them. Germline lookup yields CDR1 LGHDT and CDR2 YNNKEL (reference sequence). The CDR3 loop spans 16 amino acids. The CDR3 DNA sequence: TGTGCCAGCAGCCAAGATCTCCCAGGGATGAACACTGAAGCTTTCTTT. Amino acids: CASSQDLPGMNTEAFF.

The DNA for the CDR3 is TGCGCCAGCAGCCAAAGGACTAGCGGGGGCCTATACTCCGAGCAGTACTTC. Its protein product is CASSQRTSGGLYSEQYF. The V and J genes are TRBV4-3 and TRBJ2-7, with TRBD2 matching 13 bases. Germline CDR1 LGHNA, CDR2 YSLEER. CDR3 length: 17 residues. Trimming took 2 bases from V and 6 from J; bases not matched to a gene: 10.

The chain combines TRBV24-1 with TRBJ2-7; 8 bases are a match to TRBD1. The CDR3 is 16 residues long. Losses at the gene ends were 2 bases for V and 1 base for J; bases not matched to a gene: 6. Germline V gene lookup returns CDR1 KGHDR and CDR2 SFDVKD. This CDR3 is CATSDWGQDLSYEQYF. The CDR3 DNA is TGTGCCACCAGTGATTGGGGACAGGATTTATCCTACGAGCAGTACTTC.

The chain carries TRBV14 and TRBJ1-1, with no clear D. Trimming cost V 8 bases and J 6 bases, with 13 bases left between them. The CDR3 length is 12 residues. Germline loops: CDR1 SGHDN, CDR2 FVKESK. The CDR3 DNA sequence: TGTGCCAGCGGGAGGGTGACTGCTGAAGCTTTCTTT. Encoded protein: CASGRVTAEAFF. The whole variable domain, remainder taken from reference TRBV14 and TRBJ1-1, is EAGVTQFPSHSVIEKGQTVTLRCDPISGHDNLYWYRRVMGKEIKFLLHFVKESKQDESGMPNNRFLAERTGGTYSTLKVQPAELEDSGVYFCASGRVTAEAFFGQGTRLTVV.

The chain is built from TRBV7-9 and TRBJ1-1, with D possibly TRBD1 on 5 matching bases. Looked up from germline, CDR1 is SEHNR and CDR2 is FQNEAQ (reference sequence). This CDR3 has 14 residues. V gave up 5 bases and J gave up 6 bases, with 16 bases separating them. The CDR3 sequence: CASSRPEQTAEAFF. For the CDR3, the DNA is TGTGCCAGCAGCCGACCGGAACAGACAGCTGAAGCTTTCTTT.

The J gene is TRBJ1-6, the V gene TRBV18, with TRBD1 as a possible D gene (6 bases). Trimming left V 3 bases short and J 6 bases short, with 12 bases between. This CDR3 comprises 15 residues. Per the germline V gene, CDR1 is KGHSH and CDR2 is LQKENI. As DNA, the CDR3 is TGTGCCAGCTCACCGACAGGTCTCCGTAATTCACCCCTCCACTTT. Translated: CASSPTGLRNSPLHF.

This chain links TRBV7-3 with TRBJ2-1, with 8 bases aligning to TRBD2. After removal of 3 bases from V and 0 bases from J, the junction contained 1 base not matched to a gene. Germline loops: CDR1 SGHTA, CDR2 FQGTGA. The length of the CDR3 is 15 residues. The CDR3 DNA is TGTGCCAGCAGCTTCAGCGGGAGCTCCTACAATGAGCAGTTCTTC. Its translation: CASSFSGSSYNEQFF.